This TCR beta chain was identified in a study of regulatory T cells in long-lasting Graves disease. Study overall: The study counted Graves' disease as persistent given over 5 years of antithyroid drugs and positive TSH receptor antibodies. Notes on the study in general: New patients shared fewer public clonotypes (about 1,000) than persistent patients did (over 2,500).

Trimming stripped 0 bases from V and 6 bases from J, with 9 bases between. The germline V gene encodes CDR1 LGHDT and CDR2 YNNKEL (reference sequence). The CDR3 has 14 amino acids. This clonotype was seen repeatedly, ten times or more. The antigen remains undetermined. Time point described: persistent/refractory GD, antithyroid drugs over 5 years with positive TRAb. PBMC-extracted RNA yielded the TCR library. Patients came from an endocrinology department in Xi'an, China. Collection of peripheral blood (around 10 milliliters) was done using EDTA tubes. Both iRepertoire HTBI primers and Arm-PCR of CDR3 regions were used to build the TCR beta libraries. Via MiXCR, TCRdb re-called the multiplex PCR reads, giving one row per CDR3 protein. The top ten clones hold approximately 31% of a sample with more than 300,000 distinct CDR3 sequences, about 20% of them seen once.

This sequence joins TRBV3-1 and TRBJ1-5; D is unresolved. This receptor was obtained from a female donor with Graves disease. The specimen comprised peripheral blood mononuclear cells (PBMCs), sampled when the disease was refractory, from a patient treated with antithyroid drugs. The CDR3 here is CASSQDSGTQPQHF. The CDR3 DNA reads TGTGCCAGCAGCCAAGATTCAGGAACTCAGCCCCAGCATTTT. Filled out from reference TRBV3-1 and TRBJ1-5, the complete variable domain reads DTAVSQTPKYLVTQMGNDKSIKCEQNLGHDTMYWYKQDSKKFLKIMFSYNNKELIINETVPNRFSPKSPDKAHLNLHINSLELGDSAVYFCASSQDSGTQPQHFGDGTRLSIL.